The 19 T cell receptor beta chains in this list originate from one sample, sequenced in a study of CD8+ T cells in alopecia areata. The treatment here: oral pan-JAK inhibitor, 5-10 mg twice daily. RNA was extracted and reverse transcribed into cDNA as the sequencing template. Some clones are missing from TCRdb's copy, which holds only in-frame ones; the method was immunoSEQ multiplex PCR. The table includes 150,000 to 200,000 clones, around three fifths detected once. Here the sequenced sample was CD4+ T cells sorted from blood, taken at week 4, from a patient treated with tofacitinib. The receptor set was obtained from a human donor with alopecia areata.

This clone is judged medium-sized. The chain combines TRBV7-9 with TRBJ1-2; 12 nucleotides match TRBD1. This CDR3 has 15 amino acids. J was trimmed by 8 bases and V by 0 bases; bases with no gene match: 4. Germline CDR1 reads SEHNR; CDR2 reads FQNEAQ (reference sequence). This CDR3 reads CASSLAQGTGGGYTF. DNA of the CDR3: TGTGCCAGCAGCTTAGCCCAAGGGACAGGGGGCGGCTACACCTTC.

The chain has TRBV29-1 and TRBJ2-7, with D unresolved. The germline V gene encodes CDR1 SQVTM and CDR2 ANQGSEA. The CDR3 length is 12 residues. V gave up 4 bases and J gave up 0 bases, with 7 bases separating them. CDR3 residues: CSVGSASYEQYF. The CDR3 region has the DNA TGCAGCGTTGGGTCAGCCTCCTACGAGCAGTACTTC.

This chain connects TRBV27 to TRBJ2-5, with D perhaps TRBD2 (6 bases). In germline, CDR1 is MNHEY, CDR2 SMNVEV (reference sequence). This CDR3 is 15 amino acids long. Trimming shortened V by 6 bases and J by 6 bases, and 20 bases separated the two germline ends. The DNA for the CDR3 is TGTGCCAGCAGCGATGGAGGGCTGATCCGGCAGACCCAGTACTTC. It codes for CASSDGGLIRQTQYF.

The chain carries TRBV19 and TRBJ2-7, with a possible D match to TRBD2 (5 bases). V shed 2 bases and J shed 5 bases, with 19 bases lying between them. In germline, CDR1 is LNHDA, CDR2 SQIVND (reference sequence). This CDR3 has 16 residues. CDR3 residues: CASSIMWDGLHHEQYF. CDR3 nucleotides: TGTGCCAGTAGTATAATGTGGGATGGACTTCATCACGAGCAGTACTTC.

The chain's CDR3 is CSGQKPPSANEQFF. CDR3 sequence (DNA): TGCAGCGGCCAGAAACCTCCTAGCGCCAATGAGCAGTTCTTC. The chain recombines TRBV29-1 with TRBJ2-1; the D gene is possibly TRBD2 (6 bases). V was pared by 7 bases and J by 6 bases, with 19 bases between. In germline, CDR1 is SQVTM, CDR2 ANQGSEA. The CDR3 has 14 amino acids.

This sequence joins TRBV18 and TRBJ2-1; 12 bases line up with TRBD2. This CDR3 is 18 amino acids long. Germline V gene lookup returns CDR1 KGHSH and CDR2 LQKENI. Unmatched junction bases numbered 11, after V lost 1 base and J lost 7 bases. Written as DNA, the CDR3 is TGTGCCAGCTCACCACAACTAGCGGGGGGAACCTCGCGGAATGAGCAGTTCTTC. Its protein product is CASSPQLAGGTSRNEQFF.

The chain couples TRBV11-2 to TRBJ2-7; TRBD2 matches at 10 bases. The ends lost 2 bases at V and 7 bases at J; junction bases unmatched: 14. The CDR3 runs 17 residues. CDR1 is SGHAT and CDR2 is FQNNGV in the germline V gene. Written as DNA, the CDR3 is TGTGCCAGCAGCTTAAGCCTAGCGGGGGCCTATCGGAGGGAGCAGTACTTC. It is translated as CASSLSLAGAYRREQYF. Complete variable domain (other parts from reference TRBV11-2 and TRBJ2-7): EAGVAQSPRYKIIEKRQSVAFWCNPISGHATLYWYQQILGQGPKLLIQFQNNGVVDDSQLPKDRFSAERLKGVDSTLKIQPAKLEDSAVYLCASSLSLAGAYRREQYFGPGTRLTVT.

This clone turned up a few times. V is TRBV29-1 and J is TRBJ1-4; D possibly corresponds to TRBD1 (5 bases). V lost 5 bases, J lost 0 bases, and 13 bases lay in between. The CDR3 is 15 residues long. Germline CDR1 SQVTM, CDR2 ANQGSEA. The CDR3 region has the DNA TGCAGCGTTCGGGCTACAGGTGCAACTAATGAAAAACTGTTTTTT. This encodes CSVRATGATNEKLFF. The complete variable domain, with remaining parts taken from reference TRBV29-1 and TRBJ1-4, reads SAVISQKPSRDICQRGTSLTIQCQVDSQVTMMFWYRQQPGQSLTLIATANQGSEATYESGFVIDKFPISRPNLTFSTLTVSNMSPEDSSIYLCSVRATGATNEKLFFGSGTQLSVL.

The chain links TRBV7-2 to TRBJ1-1; D remains ambiguous. The CDR3 runs to 14 residues. Trimming took 1 base from V and 1 from J, leaving 7 bases between them. Germline loops: CDR1 SGHTA, CDR2 FQGNSA. CDR3 loop: CASSLVWANTEAFF. For the CDR3, the DNA is TGTGCCAGCAGCTTAGTGTGGGCGAACACTGAAGCTTTCTTT.

Notes on this clone: This sequence may be a read error, since a much larger clone differs from it by one base. V gene TRBV4-1 combines with J gene TRBJ1-2, with 8 bases that match TRBD1. This CDR3 comprises 16 residues. CDR1 MGHRA and CDR2 YSYEKL come from the germline V gene. With 0 bases clipped from V and 4 bases from J, the junction kept 7 bases outside the gene matches. CDR3 DNA: TGCGCCAGCAGCCAAGATCTCTCCAGGGGGCCCTATGGCTACACCTTC. Encoded protein: CASSQDLSRGPYGYTF.

This sequence joins TRBV7-8 and TRBJ2-1; D uncertain. V dropped 1 base and J dropped 7 bases, with 5 bases sitting between them. This CDR3 is 12 amino acids long. From germline, CDR1 is SGHVS and CDR2 FQNEAQ. The CDR3 reads CASSLVGNEQFF. DNA of the CDR3: TGTGCCAGCAGCTTAGTCGGGAATGAGCAGTTCTTC. Complete variable domain (other parts from reference TRBV7-8 and TRBJ2-1): GAGVSQSPRYKVAKRGQDVALRCDPISGHVSLFWYQQALGQGPEFLTYFQNEAQLDKSGLPSDRFFAERPEGSVSTLKIQRTQQEDSAVYLCASSLVGNEQFFGPGTRLTVL.

The chain employs TRBV5-1 and TRBJ1-5, with TRBD1 as a possible D gene (5 bases). The CDR3 covers 13 residues. CDR1 and CDR2 (germline): SGHRS, YFSETQ. V was trimmed by 0 bases and J by 10 bases, leaving 11 bases between them. The CDR3 protein is CASSLVREGPQHF. CDR3 nucleotide sequence: TGCGCCAGCAGCTTGGTCAGGGAAGGACCCCAGCATTTT.

The chain employs TRBV6-5 and TRBJ1-2, with TRBD1 identical over 8 bases. CDR1 is MNHEY and CDR2 is SVGAGI in the germline V gene. The CDR3 has 14 residues. J lost 4 bases, V lost 2 bases, and 3 bases had no gene match. The CDR3 region has the DNA TGTGCCAGCAGTTACGACAGGGGAGCCTATGGCTACACCTTC. Amino acids: CASSYDRGAYGYTF.

A few counts support this clone. The CDR3: CASRYGRQGLTYEQYF. The CDR3 DNA reads as TGTGCCAGCAGATATGGGCGACAGGGTCTTACCTACGAGCAGTACTTC. The rearrangement uses TRBV6-6 and TRBJ2-7, with 7 bases lining up with TRBD1. This CDR3 region has 16 residues. The V and J ends lost 6 bases and 2 bases, in that order; junction bases with no gene match: 13. Looked up from germline, CDR1 is MNHNY and CDR2 is SVGAGI (reference sequence).

The chain recombines TRBV29-1 with TRBJ2-7, with 12 bases aligning to TRBD2. Per germline, CDR1 SQVTM and CDR2 ANQGSEA. With V trimmed by 7 bases and J by 6 bases, 7 bases remained unmatched. There are 13 residues in the CDR3. The CDR3 here is CSGRLAGVREQYF. The CDR3 region has the DNA TGCAGCGGAAGACTAGCGGGGGTTCGCGAGCAGTACTTC.

This clone appeared once. The CDR3 DNA sequence: TGCAGCGGGGACAAGCACAATGAGCAGTTCTTC. Translation gives CSGDKHNEQFF. The chain carries TRBV29-1 and TRBJ2-1; D may be TRBD1 (6 bases). The CDR3 totals 11 residues. V was pared by 7 bases and J by 5 bases, with 9 bases between. The V gene's germline CDR1 is SQVTM and CDR2 ANQGSEA.

This clone was detected only a few times. This sequence joins TRBV29-1 and TRBJ2-7; no firm D call. There are 11 residues in the CDR3. The V and J ends lost 5 bases and 2 bases respectively, with 7 bases between them. From germline, CDR1 is SQVTM and CDR2 ANQGSEA. As DNA, the CDR3 is TGCAGCGTTTCGAGGCCCTACGAGCAGTACTTC. Translating gives CSVSRPYEQYF.

V and J are TRBV4-1 and TRBJ1-4; unclear D gene. Trimming stripped 4 bases from V and 4 bases from J, with 28 bases between. The CDR3 has 20 amino acids. Germline V lookup: CDR1 MGHRA, CDR2 YSYEKL. The CDR3 region has the DNA TGCGCCAGCAGCCGCGATCTCAAGACCCACCGGGCAGGAGATAATGAAAAACTGTTTTTT. Protein: CASSRDLKTHRAGDNEKLFF.

In the case of this clone: The sample contains more than one DNA sequence encoding this CDR3. V usage is TRBV29-1 and J usage is TRBJ2-3; D is unresolved. V lost 4 bases and J lost 3, with 5 bases in between. In germline, CDR1 is SQVTM, CDR2 ANQGSEA. The CDR3 loop spans 11 amino acids. The CDR3 region has the DNA TGCAGCGTTGCGCTGACAGATACGCAGTATTTT. Encoded protein: CSVALTDTQYF.